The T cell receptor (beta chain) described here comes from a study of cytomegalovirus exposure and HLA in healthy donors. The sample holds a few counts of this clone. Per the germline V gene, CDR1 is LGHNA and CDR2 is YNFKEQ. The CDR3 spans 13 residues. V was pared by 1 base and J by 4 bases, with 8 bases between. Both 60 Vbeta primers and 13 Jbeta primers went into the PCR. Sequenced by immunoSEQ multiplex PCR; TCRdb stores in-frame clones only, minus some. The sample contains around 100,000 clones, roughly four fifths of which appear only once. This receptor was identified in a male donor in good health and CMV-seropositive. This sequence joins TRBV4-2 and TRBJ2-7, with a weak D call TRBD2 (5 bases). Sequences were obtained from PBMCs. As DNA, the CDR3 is TGTGCCAGCAGCCAAGCGAGGGAGTACGAGCAGTACTTC. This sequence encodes CASSQAREYEQYF.